The 27 T cell receptor beta chains below were found in one sample sequenced in a study of cytomegalovirus exposure and HLA in healthy donors. The PCR made use of 60 Vbeta and 13 Jbeta primers. TCRdb's copy holds only in-frame clones and misses some; the assay was immunoSEQ multiplex PCR. The repertoire holds approximately 110,000 clones, with 73% as singletons. The specimen was PBMCs. All receptors derive from a woman in her 30s in good health and CMV-seronegative.

With regard to this clone: This same CDR3 is encoded by further DNA sequences in the sample. This sequence joins TRBV19 and TRBJ1-1; TRBD1 matches at 7 bases. With V trimmed by 10 bases and J by 2 bases, 4 bases remained unmatched. This CDR3 is built from 12 residues. Per germline, CDR1 LNHDA and CDR2 SQIVND (reference sequence). CDR3 in DNA: TGTGCCACCCGACAGGGAAACACTGAAGCTTTCTTT. It translates to CATRQGNTEAFF.

V gene TRBV30 combines with J gene TRBJ2-7; no clear D. The CDR3 covers 11 residues. CDR1 and CDR2 from the germline V gene are GTSNPN and SVGIG (reference sequence). The ends were cut back, 8 bases at V and 2 bases at J, with 10 bases in the middle. CDR3 amino acids: CAGTEAYEQYF. In nucleotides, the CDR3 is TGTGCCGGAACAGAAGCCTACGAGCAGTACTTC.

V usage is TRBV15 and J usage is TRBJ1-2; possible D gene TRBD1, 6 bases. The CDR3 totals 14 residues. Per germline, CDR1 LNHNV and CDR2 YYDKDF (reference sequence). V dropped 0 bases and J dropped 4 bases, with 9 bases sitting between them. This chain's CDR3 is CATSRDRGAYGYTF. CDR3 DNA: TGTGCCACCAGCAGAGATCGGGGGGCCTATGGCTACACCTTC.

The chain links TRBV7-9 to TRBJ2-7; the match to TRBD1 covers 9 bases. The CDR3 has 14 residues. The V gene end was trimmed by 3 bases and the J gene end by 2 bases; junction bases not matched to a gene: 2. Per the germline V gene, CDR1 is SEHNR and CDR2 is FQNEAQ (reference sequence). The CDR3, as DNA: TGTGCCAGCAGCTTGGGGACAGGGACCTACGAGCAGTACTTC. It codes for CASSLGTGTYEQYF. The full variable domain, in which reference TRBV7-9 and TRBJ2-7 provide the parts outside the CDR3, is DTGVSQNPRHKITKRGQNVTFRCDPISEHNRLYWYRQTLGQGPEFLTYFQNEAQLEKSRLLSDRFSAERPKGSFSTLEIQRTEQGDSAMYLCASSLGTGTYEQYFGPGTRLTVT.

J is TRBJ1-2 and V is TRBV2; D might be TRBD1 (5 bases). Germline values: CDR1 SNHLY, CDR2 FYNNEI. The V end was cut by 7 bases, the J end by 6 bases, with 24 bases between. This CDR3 is 16 amino acids long. The CDR3 DNA follows: TGTGCCAGCACCCGGGAGGGAGAAGGGGATAGGAATGGCTACACCTTC. Amino acid sequence: CASTREGEGDRNGYTF.

The J gene is TRBJ1-2, the V gene TRBV6-5; 8 bases are a match to TRBD1. The junction had 10 bases not matched to a gene; V was cut back by 6 bases and J by 7 bases. The germline V gene has CDR1 MNHEY and CDR2 SVGAGI. CDR3 length: 14 amino acids. Here the CDR3 reads CASRETRQGIGYTF. The CDR3 DNA reads as TGTGCCAGCAGAGAAACGAGACAGGGGATTGGCTACACCTTC.

This clone was observed a handful of times. The gene calls are TRBV6-1 and TRBJ2-3; weak D call: TRBD2 (6 bases). The V gene's germline CDR1 is MNHNS and CDR2 SASEGT. Trimming removed 2 bases from V and 0 bases from J, with 9 bases in between. This CDR3 contains 15 residues. In DNA, the CDR3 is TGTGCCAGCAGTGAATGGGGGGTTAGCACAGATACGCAGTATTTT. The encoded protein is CASSEWGVSTDTQYF.

J is TRBJ1-2 and V is TRBV19; 9 bases match TRBD1. The CDR3 contains 15 residues. V lost 6 bases and J lost 3; bases outside the gene matches: 8. CDR1 LNHDA and CDR2 SQIVND come from the germline V gene (reference sequence). Here the CDR3 reads CASRLLGDRDYGYTF. In DNA form, the CDR3 reads TGTGCCAGTAGATTGTTGGGGGACAGGGACTATGGCTACACCTTC.

Comment on this clone: The junction and the germline gene differ at one end; a read error may be behind it. The rearrangement uses TRBV5-1 and TRBJ2-2; TRBD1 aligns across 8 bases. Germline CDR1 and CDR2: SGHRS and YFSETQ. There are 15 residues in the CDR3. DNA of the CDR3: TGCGCCAGCGCACTCTGGACAGGGAACCCCGGGGAGCTGTTTTTT. This translates into CASALWTGNPGELFF.

The chain combines TRBV27 with TRBJ1-2, with 8 nucleotides matching TRBD1. CDR1 is MNHEY and CDR2 is SMNVEV in the germline V gene (reference sequence). The CDR3 loop spans 13 amino acids. J lost 8 bases, V lost 4 bases, and 6 bases had no gene match. In DNA, the CDR3 is TGTGCCAGCAGTTCCCAGACAGGGGCGGGCTACACCTTC. Translated, it gives CASSSQTGAGYTF.

This clone was seen only a few times. The chain employs TRBV4-1 and TRBJ1-1; D remains unclear. CDR1 and CDR2 from the germline V gene are MGHRA and YSYEKL. The V gene lost 0 bases and the J gene lost 1 base, with 12 bases spanning the gap. CDR3 length: 16 amino acids. The CDR3 bases are TGCGCCAGCAGCCAAGATCCCCGCGCCCCGAACACTGAAGCTTTCTTT. Its translation: CASSQDPRAPNTEAFF.

The V gene is TRBV5-4, the J gene TRBJ1-1; D not resolved. Trimming stripped 2 bases from V and 7 bases from J, with 18 bases between. The CDR3 totals 15 residues. Germline V gene data show CDR1 as SGHNT and CDR2 as YYREEE (reference sequence). The DNA of the CDR3 is TGTGCCAGCAGCTTTGACATTTCTCCCCTATATGAAGCTTTCTTT. Translation gives CASSFDISPLYEAFF.

The J gene is TRBJ2-1, the V gene TRBV4-2, with 7 bases that match TRBD2. CDR3 length equals 16 residues. J gave up 6 bases and V 0 bases, and 8 bases lay outside the gene matches. The V gene's germline CDR1 is LGHNA and CDR2 YNFKEQ. The CDR3 spells CASSQDSGLGSNEQFF. In DNA, the CDR3 is TGTGCCAGCAGCCAAGATTCTGGACTAGGAAGCAATGAGCAGTTCTTC.

This clone was detected a few times. The CDR3 here is CASSIPGQGSYGYTF. The CDR3 DNA reads TGTGCCAGTAGTATCCCAGGACAGGGGAGCTATGGCTACACCTTC. V gene TRBV19 combines with J gene TRBJ1-2; 9 nucleotides match TRBD1. Germline V CDR1 and CDR2: LNHDA, SQIVND (reference sequence). Germline trimming cut 3 bases from V and 4 bases from J; bases unmatched to any gene: 6. The CDR3 runs 15 residues.

CDR3 region: CASKVPGGSNSPLHF. The DNA of the CDR3 is TGTGCCAGCAAAGTACCCGGGGGGTCCAATTCACCCCTCCACTTT. The chain is built from TRBV6-5 and TRBJ1-6, with a possible D match to TRBD1 (5 bases). V was trimmed by 7 bases and J by 7 bases, leaving 17 bases between them. The CDR3 extends over 15 amino acids. CDR1 and CDR2 (germline): MNHEY, SVGAGI.

This chain joins TRBV6-5 and TRBJ1-1; tentative D call: TRBD1 (5 bases). The CDR3 length is 14 residues. V lost 5 bases and J lost 5, with 15 bases in between. Germline V lookup: CDR1 MNHEY, CDR2 SVGAGI. CDR3 DNA: TGTGCCAGCAGTCCCCGGGGGGGTCGGACTGAAGCTTTCTTT. It encodes CASSPRGGRTEAFF.

The CDR3 is CASSPDRTYEQYF. CDR3 coding DNA: TGTGCCAGCAGCCCCGACAGGACCTACGAGCAGTACTTC. The gene calls are TRBV7-9 and TRBJ2-7, with a possible D match to TRBD1 (6 bases). CDR3 length equals 13 residues. V was shortened by 5 bases and J by 2 bases, with 10 bases between the two germline ends. Germline V gives CDR1 SEHNR, CDR2 FQNEAQ (reference sequence).

This chain uses TRBV7-9 with TRBJ1-1, with TRBD1 identical over 7 bases. The CDR3 extends over 13 amino acids. Germline values: CDR1 SEHNR, CDR2 FQNEAQ (reference sequence). The J segment lost 4 bases and the V segment lost 4 bases, leaving 3 bases of the junction unmatched. CDR3 amino acids: CASSSRTGTEAFF. The DNA for the CDR3 is TGTGCCAGCAGCTCCCGGACAGGCACTGAAGCTTTCTTT.

The chain links TRBV9 to TRBJ1-4; a weak D match, TRBD1 (5 bases). Trimming took 4 bases from V and 3 from J, leaving 13 bases between them. Germline CDR1 reads SGDLS; CDR2 reads YYNGEE. The CDR3 runs 15 residues. CDR3 nucleotide sequence: TGTGCCAGCAGCCCGCACTCGGGGGCTAATGAAAAACTGTTTTTT. Its translation: CASSPHSGANEKLFF.

The gene calls are TRBV30 and TRBJ1-2; D possibly corresponds to TRBD1 (6 bases). CDR1 is GTSNPN and CDR2 is SVGIG in the germline V gene (reference sequence). The CDR3 covers 12 residues. Trimming took off 2 bases at V and 6 bases at J, with 10 bases between the two ends. CDR3 sequence reads: CAWSRGTDGYTF. The CDR3 nucleotides read TGTGCCTGGAGTAGGGGGACCGATGGCTACACCTTC.

This sequence joins TRBV6-5 and TRBJ1-6; D ambiguous. Trimming cost V 10 bases and J 0 bases, with 13 bases left between them. The CDR3 consists of 15 residues. The V gene's germline CDR1 is MNHEY and CDR2 SVGAGI. CDR3 residues: CATRGPGSYNSPLHF. As DNA, the CDR3 is TGTGCCACTCGAGGCCCGGGCTCCTATAATTCACCCCTCCACTTT.

This clone was observed a single time. The rearrangement joins TRBV2 to TRBJ2-5; 10 bases are a match to TRBD2. V was pared by 5 bases and J by 4 bases, with 7 bases of the junction left unmatched. The germline V gene encodes CDR1 SNHLY and CDR2 FYNNEI. CDR3 length equals 15 residues. CDR3 amino acids: CASSFLAGVGETQYF. Written as DNA, the CDR3 is TGTGCCAGCAGTTTCCTAGCGGGGGTAGGAGAGACCCAGTACTTC.

V and J are TRBV18 and TRBJ1-3; weak D call: TRBD1 (6 bases). CDR3 length: 16 residues. CDR1 and CDR2 from the germline V gene are KGHSH and LQKENI. V was cut by 3 bases and J by 0 bases, with 12 bases left in between. The CDR3 bases are TGTGCCAGCTCACCTCGAGGACAGAGCTCTGGAAACACCATATATTTT. This translates into CASSPRGQSSGNTIYF. The full variable domain, its missing parts supplied by reference TRBV18 and TRBJ1-3, is NAGVMQNPRHLVRRRGQEARLRCSPMKGHSHVYWYRQLPEEGLKFMVYLQKENIIDESGMPKERFSAEFPKEGPSILRIQQVVRGDSAAYFCASSPRGQSSGNTIYFGEGSWLTVV.

This clone was detected only a few times. The chain couples TRBV28 to TRBJ1-4, with D possibly matching TRBD1 (6 bases). The V gene lost 5 bases and the J gene lost 15 bases, with 19 bases spanning the gap. This CDR3 has 13 amino acids. Germline V gene lookup returns CDR1 MDHEN and CDR2 SYDVKM. The CDR3 coding sequence is TGTGCCAGCAGTCCCAATAGGGGGGGAAGTATGTTTTTT. This codes for CASSPNRGGSMFF.

This chain links TRBV19 with TRBJ2-7; 10 bases agree with TRBD1. There are 18 residues in the CDR3. Looked up from germline, CDR1 is LNHDA and CDR2 is SQIVND (reference sequence). J gave up 2 bases and V 0 bases, and 10 bases lay outside the gene matches. The CDR3 coding sequence is TGTGCCAGTAGTATAGATGGACAGGGGGTAGGATCGACCTACGAGCAGTACTTC. Translating gives CASSIDGQGVGSTYEQYF.

This chain links TRBV5-1 with TRBJ2-2; 8 bases are a match to TRBD2. J was trimmed by 6 bases and V by 0 bases; bases with no gene match: 10. CDR1 and CDR2 (germline): SGHRS, YFSETQ. This CDR3 comprises 17 residues. CDR3 nucleotides: TGCGCCAGCAGCTTGGAACCGGGACTAGTTCCTGCCGGGGAGCTGTTTTTT. As protein: CASSLEPGLVPAGELFF. Drawing the rest from reference TRBV5-1 and TRBJ2-2, the complete variable domain is KAGVTQTPRYLIKTRGQQVTLSCSPISGHRSVSWYQQTPGQGLQFLFEYFSETQRNKGNFPGRFSGRQFSNSRSEMNVSTLELGDSALYLCASSLEPGLVPAGELFFGEGSRLTVL.

This clone was picked up a small number of times. This rearrangement joins TRBV9 to TRBJ1-2; D may be TRBD1 (6 bases). The length of the CDR3 is 17 residues. Germline V lookup: CDR1 SGDLS, CDR2 YYNGEE. Trimming took 4 bases from V and 8 from J, leaving 27 bases between them. The CDR3 coding sequence is TGTGCCAGCAGCCCCCGGGTGAGGGGGAGATTTAATTACGGCTACACCTTC. The encoded protein is CASSPRVRGRFNYGYTF.